The 27 T cell receptor beta chains below come from one sample, sequenced in a study of blood T cell repertoires in COVID-19. Libraries were prepared by immunoSEQ multiplex PCR; TCRdb keeps only in-frame clonotypes and omits some of them. There are over 45,000 clones in the sample; 70% to 85% occur only once, and about a sixth lies in the top ten. The sample consisted of peripheral blood. The receptors were gathered from a man in his 70s with active COVID-19.

This chain joins TRBV9 and TRBJ1-4; TRBD1 is a possible D gene (6 bases). The CDR3 loop spans 15 amino acids. The V end was cut by 2 bases, the J end by 0 bases, with 8 bases between. Germline-derived CDR1 and CDR2 are SGDLS and YYNGEE. The CDR3 nucleotides read TGTGCCAGCAGCGTGACAGGTGCAACTAATGAAAAACTGTTTTTT. Translation gives CASSVTGATNEKLFF.

This rearrangement joins TRBV18 to TRBJ2-1, with 7 bases fitting TRBD2. CDR3 length equals 13 residues. With V trimmed by 6 bases and J by 7 bases, 6 bases remained unmatched. CDR1 and CDR2 (germline): KGHSH, LQKENI. The CDR3 protein is CASSPVGGNEQFF. The CDR3 DNA is TGTGCCAGCTCTCCCGTGGGGGGGAATGAGCAGTTCTTC.

CDR3 sequence (DNA): TGTGCCAGCTCCCGACAGGGGGCCGATGGAGCTTTCTTT. Translated: CASSRQGADGAFF. The V and J genes are TRBV14 and TRBJ1-1; 10 bases align to TRBD1. The ends lost 8 bases at V and 10 bases at J; junction bases unmatched: 10. The length of the CDR3 is 13 residues. Per the germline V gene, CDR1 is SGHDN and CDR2 is FVKESK.

In its sample, this clone was seen once. The chain recombines TRBV5-1 with TRBJ2-3; TRBD2 matches 11 bases. With V trimmed by 6 bases and J by 1 base, 4 bases remained unmatched. The CDR3 consists of 15 residues. The germline CDR1 and CDR2 sequences are SGHRS and YFSETQ. CDR3 coding DNA: TGCGCCAGCACTGAGACTAGCGGGGGCACAGATACGCAGTATTTT. Protein: CASTETSGGTDTQYF.

This clone came up many times. The J gene is TRBJ1-1, the V gene TRBV6-5; no clear D. Germline V gives CDR1 MNHEY, CDR2 SVGAGI. This CDR3 is built from 14 residues. V was shortened by 4 bases and J by 0 bases, with 9 bases between the two germline ends. The CDR3 DNA is TGTGCCAGCAGTTTCTATAATATGAACACTGAAGCTTTCTTT. It is translated as CASSFYNMNTEAFF.

The V gene is TRBV4-3, the J gene TRBJ2-1; maybe TRBD1 (6 bases). The V end lost 0 bases, the J end lost 8 bases, and 20 bases lay between the germline ends. The CDR3 sequence is 17 residues long. CDR1 and CDR2 from the germline V gene are LGHNA and YSLEER. The DNA for the CDR3 is TGCGCCAGCAGCCAAGAATTGAGGCTAGGGGGTTGGGATGAGCAGTTCTTC. This encodes CASSQELRLGGWDEQFF.

J is TRBJ2-3 and V is TRBV24-1; D is ambiguous. The CDR3 is 14 residues long. The ends were cut back, 0 bases at V and 0 bases at J, with 3 bases in the middle. CDR1 and CDR2 (germline): KGHDR, SFDVKD. CDR3 DNA: TGTGCCACCAGTGATTTGCAAAGCACAGATACGCAGTATTTT. Translating gives CATSDLQSTDTQYF.

The CDR3 is CASSPRATYEQYF. In nucleotides, the CDR3 is TGTGCCAGCAGTCCGCGGGCGACCTACGAGCAGTACTTC. The J gene is TRBJ2-7, the V gene TRBV6-5; possibly TRBD2 for D (5 bases). The CDR3 spans 13 residues. Looked up from germline, CDR1 is MNHEY and CDR2 is SVGAGI. Trimming shortened V by 5 bases and J by 2 bases, and 10 bases separated the two germline ends.

This clone was seen once. The chain employs TRBV11-1 and TRBJ2-7; D is uncertain. This CDR3 comprises 15 residues. Between the trimmed V and J ends, which lost 0 bases and 0 bases, there was a span of 9 bases. Germline CDR1 is SGHAT and CDR2 is FQDESV (reference sequence). The CDR3 here is CASSLAVADSYEQYF. In DNA form, the CDR3 reads TGTGCCAGCAGCTTAGCGGTTGCGGACTCCTACGAGCAGTACTTC.

The V and J genes are TRBV24-1 and TRBJ1-5; D is perhaps TRBD1 (5 bases). Germline V gives CDR1 KGHDR, CDR2 SFDVKD. CDR3 size: 14 residues. With 7 bases removed from V and 2 bases from J, the gap between germline ends came to 11 bases. CDR3 nucleotides: TGTGCCACCAGCTCAGGGTCTGGCAATCAGCCCCAGCATTTT. This sequence encodes CATSSGSGNQPQHF.

CDR3 in amino acids: CASSFTGLESYEQYF. CDR3 nucleotide sequence: TGTGCCAGCAGCTTTACGGGACTAGAATCCTACGAGCAGTACTTC. This sequence joins TRBV11-2 and TRBJ2-7; 8 nucleotides agree with TRBD2. This CDR3 is built from 15 residues. CDR1 is SGHAT, CDR2 FQNNGV, per germline. Trimming at V came to 3 bases and at J to 1 base, leaving 5 bases not matched to a gene.

The V call is TRBV3-1 (or the pseudogene TRBV3-2), the J call TRBJ1-2; 10 nucleotides match TRBD1. J lost 5 bases, V lost 1 base, and 7 bases had no gene match. From germline, CDR1 is LGHDT and CDR2 YNNKEL (reference sequence). CDR3 size: 16 residues. The DNA for the CDR3 is TGTGCCAGCAGCCAAGCTGACAGGGGGCGCTTGTATGGCTACACCTTC. The encoded protein is CASSQADRGRLYGYTF.

This chain connects TRBV5-1 to TRBJ1-2; 7 bases fit TRBD1. Germline assignment: CDR1 SGHRS and CDR2 YFSETQ. This CDR3 region has 14 residues. Trimming took 0 bases from V and 4 from J; bases not matched to a gene: 3. The CDR3 DNA reads as TGCGCCAGCAGCTTGGAAGGGACAGTCTATGGCTACACCTTC. This encodes CASSLEGTVYGYTF.

This clone is a singleton in its sample. The rearrangement joins TRBV29-1 to TRBJ1-1, with unresolved D. This CDR3 has 12 residues. Trimming left V 5 bases short and J 2 bases short, with 9 bases between. Per the germline V gene, CDR1 is SQVTM and CDR2 is ANQGSEA. CDR3 protein: CSVRVSNTEAFF. The CDR3 DNA reads TGCAGCGTTCGGGTCAGCAACACTGAAGCTTTCTTT.

The V gene is TRBV6-1, the J gene TRBJ2-7; 11 bases are shared with TRBD2. The CDR3 covers 15 residues. Germline V gene lookup returns CDR1 MNHNS and CDR2 SASEGT. Unmatched junction bases numbered 9, after V lost 2 bases and J lost 9 bases. Here the CDR3 reads CASSESLGLAGSQYF. In nucleotides, the CDR3 is TGTGCCAGCAGTGAATCATTAGGACTAGCGGGTTCGCAGTACTTC.

Details on this clone: Other DNA sequences in this specimen translate into the identical CDR3. This chain links TRBV18 with TRBJ2-3; 12 nucleotides match TRBD2. The V gene's germline CDR1 is KGHSH and CDR2 LQKENI. J gave up 4 bases and V 3 bases, and 2 bases lay outside the gene matches. This CDR3 has 15 residues. CDR3 sequence reads: CASSPGLAGPDTQYF. The CDR3 region has the DNA TGTGCCAGCTCACCTGGACTAGCGGGACCAGATACGCAGTATTTT.

The rearrangement links TRBV7-8 to TRBJ2-1, with unresolved D. This CDR3 is 14 amino acids long. The V end was cut by 7 bases, the J end by 0 bases, with 10 bases between. From germline, CDR1 is SGHVS and CDR2 FQNEAQ. The CDR3 sequence is CASKWLSSYNEQFF. CDR3 DNA sequence: TGTGCCAGCAAATGGCTCAGCTCCTACAATGAGCAGTTCTTC.

The chain links TRBV7-8 to TRBJ1-3; D gene unclear. The germline V gene has CDR1 SGHVS and CDR2 FQNEAQ. CDR3 length equals 15 residues. The germline V and J ends were trimmed by 6 bases and 0 bases, with 12 bases remaining between them. As DNA, the CDR3 is TGTGCCAGCAGACAGTCCAGCTCCTCTGGAAACACCATATATTTT. Its translation: CASRQSSSSGNTIYF.

The chain employs TRBV7-2 and TRBJ2-7, with 9 bases that match TRBD1. The trim removed 1 base at V and 4 bases at J, leaving 5 bases unmatched. This CDR3 comprises 15 residues. The germline gives CDR1 SGHTA, CDR2 FQGNSA. CDR3 sequence: CASSLGGQGSYEQYF. The CDR3 region has the DNA TGTGCCAGCAGCTTAGGGGGACAGGGTTCGTACGAGCAGTACTTC.

The chain joins TRBV2 to TRBJ2-7; 11 nucleotides agree with TRBD1. The length of the CDR3 is 14 residues. V trimming: 4 bases; J trimming: 5 bases; junction bases outside the gene matches: 4. CDR1 is SNHLY and CDR2 is FYNNEI in the germline V gene. The CDR3 loop reads CASSGRTGGDEQYF. CDR3 bases: TGTGCCAGCAGTGGTCGGACAGGGGGCGACGAGCAGTACTTC.

The chain has TRBV6-5 and TRBJ2-7, with 12 positions matching TRBD1. The CDR3 loop spans 15 amino acids. Trimming removed 5 bases from V and 9 bases from J; junction bases left unmatched: 11. Germline-derived CDR1 and CDR2 are MNHEY and SVGAGI. CDR3 residues: CASSQSGTGGAVQYF. The CDR3 DNA reads as TGTGCCAGCAGTCAGTCCGGGACAGGGGGCGCCGTGCAGTACTTC.

The chain has TRBV28 and TRBJ2-7, with D perhaps TRBD1 (5 bases). This CDR3 region has 15 residues. V shed 3 bases and J shed 2 bases, with 14 bases lying between them. Germline-derived CDR1 and CDR2 are MDHEN and SYDVKM. This CDR3 reads CASSFPQGPPYEQYF. CDR3 bases: TGTGCCAGCAGTTTTCCCCAGGGCCCACCCTACGAGCAGTACTTC.

V usage is TRBV11-2 and J usage is TRBJ2-1; TRBD2 matches at 11 bases. Germline-derived CDR1 and CDR2 are SGHAT and FQNNGV. V was clipped by 2 bases and J by 3 bases; unmatched bases: 6. The CDR3 length is 17 residues. Written as DNA, the CDR3 is TGTGCCAGCAGCTTACGAGGGACTAGCGGATACTACAATGAGCAGTTCTTC. This translates into CASSLRGTSGYYNEQFF.

The rearrangement uses TRBV6-2 or TRBV6-3 and TRBJ2-1; 7 nucleotides align to TRBD2. This CDR3 has 16 amino acids. Looked up from germline, CDR1 is MNHEY and CDR2 is SVGEGT. J lost 8 bases, V lost 5 bases, and 15 bases had no gene match. The CDR3 loop reads CASSPLADTHGDEQFF. The DNA for the CDR3 is TGTGCCAGCAGTCCGCTAGCGGACACCCATGGGGATGAGCAGTTCTTC.

This clone came up a few times. The chain links TRBV28 to TRBJ1-4; the D gene is possibly TRBD1 (6 bases). The CDR3 contains 14 residues. The ends were cut back, 7 bases at V and 5 bases at J, with 14 bases in the middle. The germline CDR1 and CDR2 sequences are MDHEN and SYDVKM. CDR3 in amino acids: CASNQPGQNEKLFF. The CDR3 DNA follows: TGTGCCAGCAACCAACCCGGACAGAATGAAAAACTGTTTTTT.

This sequence joins TRBV4-3 and TRBJ1-1; D possibly corresponds to TRBD1 (6 bases). The CDR3 totals 14 residues. Germline CDR1 reads LGHNA; CDR2 reads YSLEER. Trimming took 3 bases from V and 4 from J, leaving 12 bases between them. For the CDR3, the DNA is TGCGCCAGCAGCCAGAACAGGGTAGGCACTGAAGCTTTCTTT. It yields the protein CASSQNRVGTEAFF.

The chain combines TRBV6-5 with TRBJ2-7; 10 bases are shared with TRBD2. The CDR3 is 15 residues long. The ends lost 6 bases at V and 6 bases at J; junction bases unmatched: 11. In germline, CDR1 is MNHEY, CDR2 SVGAGI. CDR3 in amino acids: CASSRIGPSGSEQYF. The CDR3 nucleotides are TGTGCCAGCAGCCGAATAGGGCCTAGCGGGAGCGAGCAGTACTTC.